This section outlines one T cell receptor (beta chain) sequence together with its context. Antigen unknown. The CDR3 has 18 amino acids. Germline CDR1 reads SGHKS; CDR2 reads YYEKEE (reference sequence). Trimming removed 0 bases from V and 1 base from J; junction bases left unmatched: 11. This entry comes from a study of graft-versus-host responses after intestinal transplantation. Study at large: Uniformly, recipients were administered anti-thymocyte globulin induction with subsequent tacrolimus and steroids for 2 to 3 years. Study results and caveats: Ileal or blood samples showed some GvH clones first, and such clones were also found in recipient marrow. Declines in HvG clones occurring early post-transplant were associated with peak circulating GvH clone levels. Patients who carried graft-donor T cell macrochimerism also had high graft-versus-host to host-versus-graft clonal ratios in their allografts.

The method was immunoSEQ multiplex PCR; TCRdb's version includes in-frame clones alone and lacks a portion of them. This sample carries tens of thousands of clones, about 93% of them seen once, and the ten largest clones take around a fifth. The specimen was unstimulated CD8+ T cells sorted from spleen or lymph node cells, collected before transplant. This rearrangement joins TRBV5-5 to TRBJ2-3; TRBD2 agrees at 7 bases. The clonotype originates from a human donor who was the organ donor for an intestinal transplant. The CDR3 coding sequence is TGTGCCAGCAGCTTGGTCACTGTGGCGGGAGTCGGCACAGATACGCAGTATTTT. This translates into CASSLVTVAGVGTDTQYF.